These T cell receptor beta chains were read from a single sample in a study of blood T cell repertoires in COVID-19. Sequencing used immunoSEQ multiplex PCR; TCRdb keeps in-frame clones, though not all of them. The sample yields about 38,000 clones, 85% to 90% seen once. Sequenced sample: peripheral blood. These TCRs come from a man in his forties or fifties with active or convalescent COVID-19. The CDR3 runs from the conserved cysteine through the conserved F or W. Fields, in order: V gene, J gene, D gene, clone size, CDR3 protein, CDR3 DNA. A D gene is named only where the DNA matches it firmly. Rows give clone size only sometimes, using once, few, many, or a class for an expanded clone.

TRBV28	TRBJ1-3	NA	NA	CASNRFSGNTIYF	TGTGCCAGCAACAGGTTCTCTGGAAACACCATATATTTT
TRBV10-3	TRBJ1-2	NA	NA	CATRSADQDYGYTF	TGTGCCACCAGATCGGCCGACCAGGACTATGGCTACACCTTC
TRBV5-1	TRBJ1-2	TRBD1	NA	CASSPGGPGSNYGYTF	TGCGCCAGCAGCCCAGGGGGCCCTGGATCCAACTATGGCTACACCTTC
TRBV7-9	TRBJ1-4	TRBD1	NA	CASSTGQGGEKLFF	TGTGCCAGCAGCACAGGACAGGGTGGAGAAAAACTGTTTTTT
TRBV5-1	TRBJ2-5	NA	NA	CASSPWVGSRETQYF	TGCGCCAGCAGCCCTTGGGTGGGTTCGCGGGAGACCCAGTACTTC
TRBV28	TRBJ2-1	NA	NA	CASSGQNSYNEQFF	TGTGCCAGCAGTGGACAGAATTCCTACAATGAGCAGTTCTTC
TRBV30	TRBJ1-1	NA	NA	CAWSARIATEAFF	TGTGCCTGGAGTGCCAGAATAGCTACTGAAGCTTTCTTT
TRBV13	TRBJ2-7	NA	NA	CASSLSRVLSYEQYF	TGTGCCAGCAGCTTAAGCAGGGTTCTCTCCTACGAGCAGTACTTC
TRBV6-2/TRBV6-3	TRBJ2-7	NA	NA	CASSNPRWEQYF	TGTGCCAGCAGTAATCCCCGGTGGGAGCAGTACTTC
TRBV4-2	TRBJ1-5	NA	NA	CASSQGTREGQPQHF	TGTGCCAGCAGCCAAGGTACGAGGGAAGGTCAGCCCCAGCATTTT
TRBV21-1	TRBJ2-2	NA	NA	CASSKVPPGQENTGELFF	TGTGCCAGCAGCAAAGTTCCGCCGGGACAGGAGAACACCGGGGAGCTGTTTTTT
TRBV19	TRBJ1-6	NA	NA	CASSIWTGDNSPLHF	TGTGCCAGTAGTATATGGACGGGGGATAATTCACCCCTCCACTTT
TRBV7-9	TRBJ2-2	TRBD1	NA	CASSVYGTANTGELFF	TGTGCCAGCAGCGTATACGGGACAGCGAACACCGGGGAGCTGTTTTTT
TRBV7-3	TRBJ2-1	NA	NA	CASSLSTAPSYNEQFF	TGTGCCAGCAGCTTATCAACAGCCCCTTCCTACAATGAGCAGTTCTTC
TRBV7-8	TRBJ2-7	NA	NA	CASTQRGVLQGFTYEQYF	TGTGCCAGCACCCAAAGGGGGGTATTACAGGGGTTTACCTACGAGCAGTACTTC
TRBV28	TRBJ1-1	NA	NA	CASSLQGTEAFF	TGTGCCAGCAGTTTACAGGGGACTGAAGCTTTCTTT
TRBV5-1	TRBJ2-5	NA	NA	CASSLYGQETQYF	TGCGCCAGCAGCTTGTACGGGCAAGAGACCCAGTACTTC
TRBV28	TRBJ2-2	NA	NA	CASSFWSGEGGELFF	TGTGCCAGCAGTTTCTGGTCGGGAGAAGGCGGGGAGCTGTTTTTT
TRBV9	TRBJ2-5	NA	NA	CASSGRVSGETQYF	TGTGCCAGCAGCGGTCGGGTCAGCGGGGAGACCCAGTACTTC
TRBV7-8	TRBJ1-2	TRBD1	few	CASSTGAGRVPYGYTF	TGTGCCAGCAGCACAGGGGCTGGCAGGGTCCCCTATGGCTACACCTTC
TRBV15	TRBJ1-1	NA	NA	CATSRDPPGRGGTEAFF	TGTGCCACCAGCAGAGATCCCCCCGGACGGGGAGGAACTGAAGCTTTCTTT
TRBV9	TRBJ1-2	NA	NA	CASSASTRGYTF	TGTGCCAGCAGCGCCTCGACAAGAGGCTACACCTTC
TRBV30	TRBJ1-2	NA	NA	CAWSAPPRGYTF	TGTGCCTGGAGTGCTCCGCCGAGGGGCTACACCTTC
TRBV3-1/TRBV3-2	TRBJ2-5	TRBD2	NA	CASAQRGEETQYF	TGTGCCAGCGCCCAGCGGGGGGAAGAGACCCAGTACTTC
TRBV5-4	TRBJ2-1	TRBD2	NA	CASSSGGGGEYNEQFF	TGTGCCAGCAGCTCGGGCGGCGGGGGAGAATACAATGAGCAGTTCTTC
TRBV18	TRBJ2-2	NA	NA	CASSPRPSTGELFF	TGTGCCAGCTCACCACGGCCCTCAACCGGGGAGCTGTTTTTT
TRBV9	TRBJ2-7	NA	NA	CASNNGLYSYEQYF	TGTGCCAGCAACAACGGACTTTACAGCTACGAGCAGTACTTC
TRBV12-3/TRBV12-4	TRBJ1-6	TRBD1	NA	CASSPGGRSPLHF	TGTGCCAGCAGCCCAGGGGGCCGTTCACCCCTCCACTTT
TRBV14	TRBJ1-4	TRBD1	NA	CASSPTGRTNEKLFF	TGTGCCAGCAGCCCGACAGGGCGAACTAATGAAAAACTGTTTTTT
TRBV24-1	TRBJ2-3	NA	NA	CATSDSKLGTSTDTQYF	TGTGCCACCAGTGACTCTAAGCTAGGGACTAGCACAGATACGCAGTATTTT
TRBV3-1/TRBV3-2	TRBJ2-1	NA	few	CASSQDPREQFF	TGTGCCAGCAGCCAAGATCCGCGTGAGCAGTTCTTC
TRBV9	TRBJ1-6	NA	NA	CASNPGHSSSYNSPLHF	TGTGCCAGCAACCCGGGACATTCGAGCTCCTATAATTCACCCCTCCACTTT
TRBV12-3/TRBV12-4	TRBJ1-1	NA	NA	CASRGGTEAFF	TGTGCCAGCAGGGGGGGGACTGAAGCTTTCTTT
TRBV28	TRBJ1-4	NA	NA	CASSRSRTRATNEKLFF	TGTGCCAGCAGCCGCTCACGGACACGAGCAACTAATGAAAAACTGTTTTTT
TRBV5-1	TRBJ2-7	TRBD1	NA	CASTSGTGEYEQYF	TGCGCCAGCACGTCCGGGACAGGGGAGTACGAGCAGTACTTC
TRBV9	TRBJ1-6	NA	NA	CASSVAGPGRSPLHF	TGTGCCAGCAGCGTAGCAGGTCCAGGGCGTTCACCCCTCCACTTT